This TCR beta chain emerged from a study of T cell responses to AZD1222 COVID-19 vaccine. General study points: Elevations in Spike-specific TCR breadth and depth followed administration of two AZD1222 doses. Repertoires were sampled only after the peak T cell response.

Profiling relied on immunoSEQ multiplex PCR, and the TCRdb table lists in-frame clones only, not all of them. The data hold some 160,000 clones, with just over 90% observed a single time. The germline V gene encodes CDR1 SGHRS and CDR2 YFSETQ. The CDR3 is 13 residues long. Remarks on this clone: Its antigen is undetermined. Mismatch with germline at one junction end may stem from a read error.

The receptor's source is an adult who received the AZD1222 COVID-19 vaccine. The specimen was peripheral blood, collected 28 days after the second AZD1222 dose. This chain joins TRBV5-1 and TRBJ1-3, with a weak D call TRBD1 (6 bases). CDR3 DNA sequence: TGCGCCAGCAGCTTGGATCTCGACAGGACACCTTCTTTT. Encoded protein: CASSLDLDRTPSF.